The clone carrying this T cell receptor (beta chain) was detected a few times. Antigen unknown. The sample comes from a study of siplizumab effects on memory and regulatory T cells. Only in-frame clones appear in the TCRdb table, and some are missing; sequencing was by immunoSEQ multiplex PCR. The data show around 83,000 clones, about 87% seen once. Germline V gene lookup returns CDR1 MNHEY and CDR2 SMNVEV (reference sequence). The V and J ends lost 6 bases and 10 bases respectively, with 21 bases between them. The CDR3 loop spans 14 amino acids. Whole-study results and caveats: Alloreactive sequences whose origin lay in unstimulated CD4+ memory cells were significantly reduced by siplizumab. Roughly 75-95% of dividing CD4+ or CD8+ clones were without an attributable naive or memory phenotype.

The chain uses TRBV27 and TRBJ2-5; tentative D call: TRBD2 (6 bases). The specimen was CD4+ T cells sorted from blood. The TCR was taken from a human donor in good health. CDR3 DNA sequence: TGTGCCAGCAGCCGAGCGGGTGCGGTCGTGGACCAGTACTTC. Residues: CASSRAGAVVDQYF.